These 8 T cell receptor beta chains came from one sample sequenced in a study of post-analysis software for immune sequencing data. Study-level results: Compared with controls, patients had more of about five TRBV segments, including TRBV5-6, TRBV5-1 and TRBV20-1.

The antigens for these receptors are not known. TCR beta libraries were prepared from cDNA with unique molecular identifiers. TCRdb re-called the PCR reads through MiXCR, storing one row per CDR3 protein. The sample has 380,000 or so distinct CDR3 sequences; roughly 30% are singletons. Sequenced input: blood. The origin of the receptors is a girl between 10 and 17 years old with multiple sclerosis.

This clonotype was seen only a few times. The chain uses TRBV7-2 and TRBJ2-3; unclear D gene. This CDR3 comprises 13 residues. Trimming removed 4 bases from V and 4 bases from J, with 9 bases in between. Germline V lookup: CDR1 SGHTA, CDR2 FQGNSA. The CDR3 DNA sequence: TGTGCCAGCAGCTCACCCAATGCAGATACGCAGTATTTT. Translation gives CASSSPNADTQYF. The whole variable domain, filled in from reference TRBV7-2 and TRBJ2-3, reads GAGVSQSPSNKVTEKGKDVELRCDPISGHTALYWYRQSLGQGLEFLIYFQGNSAPDKSGLPSDRFSAERTGGSVSTLTIQRTQQEDSAVYLCASSSPNADTQYFGPGTRLTVL.

This clonotype was detected only a few times. The V call is TRBV7-2, the J call TRBJ1-2; possible D gene TRBD1, 6 bases. V lost 1 base and J lost 7, with 16 bases in between. This CDR3 is 15 amino acids long. Germline V gene sequence: CDR1 SGHTA, CDR2 FQGNSA. The CDR3 loop is CASSLVIGGARGYTF. CDR3 in DNA: TGTGCCAGCAGCTTAGTCATCGGGGGGGCGCGTGGCTACACCTTC.

V and J are TRBV12-3 or TRBV12-4 and TRBJ1-4; 10 nucleotides line up with TRBD1. This CDR3 comprises 17 residues. V shed 6 bases, J shed 0 bases, and the junction held 7 bases outside the gene matches. The CDR3, as DNA: TGTGCCAGCAGGGGGACAGGGGACTATACAACTAATGAAAAACTGTTTTTT. This encodes CASRGTGDYTTNEKLFF.

The chain combines TRBV3-1 with TRBJ1-1, with D hard to call. The CDR3 covers 14 residues. The germline V gene has CDR1 LGHDT and CDR2 YNNKEL (reference sequence). V lost 6 bases to trimming and J lost 1 base, with 12 bases between them. The CDR3 DNA is TGTGCCAGCAGGCCTAATGACAAGAACACTGAAGCTTTCTTT. Translation: CASRPNDKNTEAFF.

Only a few counts were recorded for this clonotype. The chain combines TRBV7-2 with TRBJ2-1, with 7 bases matching TRBD2. The CDR3 length is 16 residues. Germline trimming cut 1 base from V and 5 bases from J; bases unmatched to any gene: 8. Germline assignment: CDR1 SGHTA and CDR2 FQGNSA. The CDR3: CASSLVETSFHNEQFF. The CDR3 DNA reads as TGTGCCAGCAGCTTAGTCGAGACTAGCTTCCACAATGAGCAGTTCTTC.

This clonotype was counted between two and nine times. The CDR3 nucleotides are TGTGCCAGCAGACCAAACACAGGGGAGGGTGAAAAACTGTTTTTT. Its protein product is CASRPNTGEGEKLFF. The chain combines TRBV7-9 with TRBJ1-4; 7 nucleotides line up with TRBD1. The CDR3 covers 15 residues. Germline values: CDR1 SEHNR, CDR2 FQNEAQ (reference sequence). Trimming at V came to 6 bases and at J to 7 bases, leaving 11 bases not matched to a gene.

This clonotype was seen a few times. The chain joins TRBV7-9 to TRBJ1-1; D gene unclear. There are 13 residues in the CDR3. Trimming removed 6 bases from V and 1 base from J, with 9 bases in between. Germline assignment: CDR1 SEHNR and CDR2 FQNEAQ (reference sequence). The CDR3 loop reads CASSDWKNTEAFF. The CDR3 bases are TGTGCCAGCAGTGATTGGAAGAACACTGAAGCTTTCTTT.

In this sample, this clonotype turned up many times. This chain connects TRBV2 to TRBJ1-1, with 7 bases identical to TRBD1. The germline V gene encodes CDR1 SNHLY and CDR2 FYNNEI. V shed 6 bases and J 4 bases; nucleotides not matched to a gene: 5. The CDR3 is made up of 13 amino acids. CDR3 amino acids: CASRTGVATEAFF. In DNA form, the CDR3 reads TGTGCCAGCAGAACAGGGGTGGCCACTGAAGCTTTCTTT. Supplemented by reference TRBV2 and TRBJ1-1, the full variable domain reads EPEVTQTPSHQVTQMGQEVILRCVPISNHLYFYWYRQILGQKVEFLVSFYNNEISEKSEIFDDQFSVERPDGSNFTLKIRSTKLEDSAMYFCASRTGVATEAFFGQGTRLTVV.